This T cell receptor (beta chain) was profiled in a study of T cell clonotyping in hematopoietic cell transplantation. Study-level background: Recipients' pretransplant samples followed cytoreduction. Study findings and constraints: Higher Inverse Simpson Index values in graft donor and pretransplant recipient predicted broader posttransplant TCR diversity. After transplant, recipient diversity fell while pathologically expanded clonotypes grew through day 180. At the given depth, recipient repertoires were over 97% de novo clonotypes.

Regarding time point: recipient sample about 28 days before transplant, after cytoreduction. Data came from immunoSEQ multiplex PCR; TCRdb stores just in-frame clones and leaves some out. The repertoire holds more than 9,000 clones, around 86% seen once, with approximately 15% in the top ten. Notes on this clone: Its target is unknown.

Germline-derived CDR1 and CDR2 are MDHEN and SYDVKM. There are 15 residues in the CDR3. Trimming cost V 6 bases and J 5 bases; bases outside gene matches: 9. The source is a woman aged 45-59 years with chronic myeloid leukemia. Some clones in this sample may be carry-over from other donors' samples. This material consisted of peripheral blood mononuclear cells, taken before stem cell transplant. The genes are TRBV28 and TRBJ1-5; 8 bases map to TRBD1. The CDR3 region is CASRSPDREYQPQHF. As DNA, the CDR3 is TGTGCCAGCAGGAGCCCGGACAGGGAATATCAGCCCCAGCATTTT.